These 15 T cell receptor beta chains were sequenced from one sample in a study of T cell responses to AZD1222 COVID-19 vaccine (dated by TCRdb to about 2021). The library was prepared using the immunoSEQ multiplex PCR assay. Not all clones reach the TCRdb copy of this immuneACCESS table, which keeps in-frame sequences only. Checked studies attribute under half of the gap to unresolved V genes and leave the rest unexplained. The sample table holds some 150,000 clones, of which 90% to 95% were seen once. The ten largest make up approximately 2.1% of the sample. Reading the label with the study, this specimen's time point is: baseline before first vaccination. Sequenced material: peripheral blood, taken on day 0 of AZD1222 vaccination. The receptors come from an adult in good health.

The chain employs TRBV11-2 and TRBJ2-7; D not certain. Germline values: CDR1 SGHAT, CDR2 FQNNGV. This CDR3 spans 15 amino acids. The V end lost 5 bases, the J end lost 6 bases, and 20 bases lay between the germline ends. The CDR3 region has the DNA TGTGCCAGCAGCATCTCCCGGGCTCCAGGATTCGAGCAGTACTTC. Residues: CASSISRAPGFEQYF.

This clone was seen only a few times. The CDR3 spells CAISDPLDRAGSPLHF. For the CDR3, the DNA is TGTGCCATCAGTGACCCGCTGGACAGGGCAGGATCACCCCTCCACTTT. V and J are TRBV10-3 and TRBJ1-6, with TRBD1 identical over 8 bases. Germline CDR1 reads ENHRY; CDR2 reads SYGVKD. The ends lost 3 bases at V and 10 bases at J; junction bases unmatched: 11. This CDR3 spans 16 amino acids.

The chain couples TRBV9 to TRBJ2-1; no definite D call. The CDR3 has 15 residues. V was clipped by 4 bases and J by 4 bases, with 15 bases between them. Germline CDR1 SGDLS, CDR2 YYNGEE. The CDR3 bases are TGTGCCAGCAGCCCCCGGGTTAGCCGTTACAATGAGCAGTTCTTC. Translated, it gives CASSPRVSRYNEQFF.

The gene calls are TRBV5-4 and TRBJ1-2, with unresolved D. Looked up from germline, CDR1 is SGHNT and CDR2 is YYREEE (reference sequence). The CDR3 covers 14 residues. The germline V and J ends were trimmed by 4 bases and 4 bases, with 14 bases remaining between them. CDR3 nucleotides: TGTGCCAGCAGCCCGAGTCGGCAGTTCTATGGCTACACCTTC. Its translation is CASSPSRQFYGYTF.

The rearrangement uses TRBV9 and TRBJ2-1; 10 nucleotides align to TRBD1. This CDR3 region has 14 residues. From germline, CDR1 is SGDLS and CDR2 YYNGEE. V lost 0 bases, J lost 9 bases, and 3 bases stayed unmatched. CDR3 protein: CASSVGDRGGEQFF. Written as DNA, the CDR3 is TGTGCCAGCAGCGTAGGGGACAGGGGAGGTGAGCAGTTCTTC.

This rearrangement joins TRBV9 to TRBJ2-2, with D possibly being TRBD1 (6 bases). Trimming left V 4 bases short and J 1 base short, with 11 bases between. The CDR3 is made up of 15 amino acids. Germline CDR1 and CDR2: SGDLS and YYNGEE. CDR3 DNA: TGTGCCAGCAGCCCAGGACAGTTGAACACCGGGGAGCTGTTTTTT. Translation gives CASSPGQLNTGELFF. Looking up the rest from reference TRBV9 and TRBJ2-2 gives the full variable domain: DSGVTQTPKHLITATGQRVTLRCSPRSGDLSVYWYQQSLDQGLQFLIQYYNGEERAKGNILERFSAQQFPDLHSELNLSSLELGDSALYFCASSPGQLNTGELFFGEGSRLTVL.

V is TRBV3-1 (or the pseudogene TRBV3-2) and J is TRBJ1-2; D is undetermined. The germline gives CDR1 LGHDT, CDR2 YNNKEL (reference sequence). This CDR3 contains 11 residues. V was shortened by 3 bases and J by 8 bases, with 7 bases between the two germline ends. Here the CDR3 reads CASSHSAGYTF. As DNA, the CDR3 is TGTGCCAGCAGCCACTCCGCAGGCTACACCTTC.

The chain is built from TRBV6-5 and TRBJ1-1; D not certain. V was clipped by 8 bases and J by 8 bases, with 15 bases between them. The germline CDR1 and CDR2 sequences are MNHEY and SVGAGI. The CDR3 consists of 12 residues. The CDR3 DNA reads TGTGCCAGCGCCCGGGATGTGGGGGAAGCTTTCTTT. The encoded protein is CASARDVGEAFF.

CDR3 nucleotides: TGTGCCAGCAGGGGCGGGGGCGACTATGGCTACACCTTC. Amino acid sequence: CASRGGGDYGYTF. The rearrangement joins TRBV9 to TRBJ1-2; maybe TRBD1 (6 bases). V was pared by 5 bases and J by 3 bases, with 11 bases between. Germline loops: CDR1 SGDLS, CDR2 YYNGEE. The CDR3 contains 13 residues.

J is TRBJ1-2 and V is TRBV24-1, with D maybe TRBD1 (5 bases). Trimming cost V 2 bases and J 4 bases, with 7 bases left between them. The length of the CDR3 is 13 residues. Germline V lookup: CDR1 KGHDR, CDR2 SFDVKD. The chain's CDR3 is CATSDSGGYGYTF. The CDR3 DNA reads TGTGCCACCAGTGATTCGGGGGGCTATGGCTACACCTTC.

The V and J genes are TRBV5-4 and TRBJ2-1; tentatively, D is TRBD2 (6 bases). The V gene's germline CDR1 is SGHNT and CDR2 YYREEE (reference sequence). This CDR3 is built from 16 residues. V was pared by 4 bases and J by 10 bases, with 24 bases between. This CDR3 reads CASSPGGLATKGEQFF. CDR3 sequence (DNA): TGTGCCAGCAGCCCCGGCGGTCTAGCGACCAAGGGGGAGCAGTTCTTC.

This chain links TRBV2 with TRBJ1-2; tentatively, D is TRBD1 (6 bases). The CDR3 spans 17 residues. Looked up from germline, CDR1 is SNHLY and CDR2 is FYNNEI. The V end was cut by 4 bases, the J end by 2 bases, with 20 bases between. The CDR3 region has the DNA TGTGCCAGCAGTGCCACAAACCCCAACACAGGGAACTATGGCTACACCTTC. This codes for CASSATNPNTGNYGYTF.

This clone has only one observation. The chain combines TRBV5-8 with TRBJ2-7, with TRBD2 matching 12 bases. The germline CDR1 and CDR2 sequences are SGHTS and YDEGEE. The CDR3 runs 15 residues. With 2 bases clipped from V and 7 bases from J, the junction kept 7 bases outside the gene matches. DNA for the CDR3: TGTGCCAGCAGCTTAAGACTAGCGGGAGTGGGGGAGCAGTACTTC. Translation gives CASSLRLAGVGEQYF.

The CDR3: CASSQFAGTEAFF. The CDR3 DNA reads TGTGCCAGCAGCCAGTTCGCGGGCACTGAAGCTTTCTTT. This rearrangement joins TRBV9 to TRBJ1-1; D remains ambiguous. The CDR3 sequence is 13 residues long. The germline CDR1 and CDR2 sequences are SGDLS and YYNGEE. Deletions cut 4 bases from V and 4 bases from J, with 11 bases between.

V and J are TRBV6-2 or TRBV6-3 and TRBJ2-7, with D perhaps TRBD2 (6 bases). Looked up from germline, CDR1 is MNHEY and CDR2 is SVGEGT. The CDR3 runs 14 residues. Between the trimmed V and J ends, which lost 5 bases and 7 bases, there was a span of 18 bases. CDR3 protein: CASSTRSIAGEQYF. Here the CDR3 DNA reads TGTGCCAGCAGTACCCGGTCCATCGCGGGAGAGCAGTACTTC.